These 27 T cell receptor beta chains were all obtained from the same sample, sequenced in a study of T-cell memory formation after mild COVID-19. Using its own MiXCR run on the 5' RACE reads, TCRdb lists one record per CDR3 protein. This table has more than 55,000 distinct CDR3 sequences, 9.5% appearing once. The material sequenced was PBMCs or a T cell subset sorted from them (not recorded which). The receptors were gathered from a man aged 18 to 35 who had mild COVID-19 (a few samples of this study predate the infection). Cell type and time point are not known.

This clonotype turned up a few times. V usage is TRBV6-5 and J usage is TRBJ1-6; D is perhaps TRBD1 (5 bases). The germline CDR1 and CDR2 sequences are MNHEY and SVGAGI. This CDR3 has 16 amino acids. V lost 4 bases to trimming and J lost 7 bases, with 17 bases between them. CDR3 amino acids: CASSLGQFGFNSPLHF. The CDR3 DNA sequence: TGTGCCAGCAGTTTGGGGCAGTTTGGATTCAATTCACCCCTCCACTTT.

This sequence joins TRBV5-1 and TRBJ2-3; 10 nucleotides match TRBD2. The length of the CDR3 is 16 residues. The germline gives CDR1 SGHRS, CDR2 YFSETQ. Losses at the gene ends were 3 bases for V and 0 bases for J; bases not matched to a gene: 4. CDR3 DNA sequence: TGCGCCAGCAGCTCCTTACTAGCGGGGAGCACAGATACGCAGTATTTT. It codes for CASSSLLAGSTDTQYF. Together with reference TRBV5-1 and TRBJ2-3, the CDR3 gives the full variable domain: KAGVTQTPRYLIKTRGQQVTLSCSPISGHRSVSWYQQTPGQGLQFLFEYFSETQRNKGNFPGRFSGRQFSNSRSEMNVSTLELGDSALYLCASSSLLAGSTDTQYFGPGTRLTVL.

This clonotype has at least ten counts. This rearrangement joins TRBV5-1 to TRBJ2-2; tentative D call: TRBD1 (5 bases). CDR1 is SGHRS and CDR2 is YFSETQ in the germline V gene. V shed 7 bases and J shed 3 bases, with 13 bases lying between them. This CDR3 has 14 amino acids. The CDR3 sequence is CASAEAGHTGELFF. The CDR3 region has the DNA TGCGCCAGCGCCGAGGCAGGGCACACCGGGGAGCTGTTTTTT.

V gene TRBV7-2 combines with J gene TRBJ2-5; D tentatively fits TRBD1 or TRBD2 (5 bases each). CDR3 length equals 15 residues. Germline V gives CDR1 SGHTA, CDR2 FQGNSA. The V end was cut by 1 base, the J end by 0 bases, with 9 bases between. The CDR3 nucleotides read TGTGCCAGCAGCTTAGTTAGAGGGGACCAAGAGACCCAGTACTTC. It specifies CASSLVRGDQETQYF.

This clonotype was counted between two and nine times. This sequence joins TRBV10-3 and TRBJ2-1; a possible D gene is TRBD1 (6 bases). Germline-derived CDR1 and CDR2 are ENHRY and SYGVKD. V was clipped by 8 bases and J by 7 bases, with 15 bases between them. The length of the CDR3 is 13 residues. CDR3: CAIGERQGNEQFF. The CDR3 region has the DNA TGTGCCATCGGGGAACGGCAGGGGAATGAGCAGTTCTTC.

This clonotype has only a few counts. The V and J genes are TRBV11-2 and TRBJ1-4, with 10 nucleotides matching TRBD1. J gave up 8 bases and V 5 bases, and 14 bases lay outside the gene matches. This CDR3 spans 17 amino acids. Germline V CDR1 and CDR2: SGHAT, FQNNGV. The CDR3 region is CASSQSLGQGRGEKLFF. In nucleotides, the CDR3 is TGTGCCAGCAGCCAAAGCCTGGGACAGGGGAGAGGGGAAAAACTGTTTTTT.

This clonotype was seen ten or more times. CDR3 nucleotide sequence: TGTGCCAGCGGACAGGGCGAGGTCCAAGAGACCCAGTACTTC. This gives the protein CASGQGEVQETQYF. The rearrangement joins TRBV10-3 to TRBJ2-5; 8 nucleotides agree with TRBD1. After removal of 10 bases from V and 1 base from J, the junction contained 8 bases not matched to a gene. CDR3 length: 14 amino acids. Germline CDR1 reads ENHRY; CDR2 reads SYGVKD.

The sample holds a few counts of this clonotype. An end of the junction does not agree with germline; a read error may underlie this. This chain uses TRBV20-1 with TRBJ2-1; possible D gene TRBD1, 5 bases. This CDR3 is 9 amino acids long. From germline, CDR1 is DFQATT and CDR2 SNEGSKA (reference sequence). The CDR3 protein is CSAGPRLVF. In nucleotides, the CDR3 is TGCAGTGCGGGGCCTCGCCTGGTCTTC.

This clonotype was recorded many times. The chain combines TRBV5-1 with TRBJ1-1, with TRBD1 matching over 7 bases. The germline CDR1 and CDR2 sequences are SGHRS and YFSETQ. V lost 5 bases and J lost 0; bases outside the gene matches: 7. CDR3 length: 15 residues. CDR3 bases: TGCGCCAGCAGTGGACCGGGACAGCTGAACACTGAAGCTTTCTTT. It is translated as CASSGPGQLNTEAFF.

For the CDR3, the DNA is TGCAGTGCTAGTTTTGGGGGAGGTCAGGGCGAGCAGTACTTC. Its protein is CSASFGGGQGEQYF. The rearrangement joins TRBV20-1 to TRBJ2-7; the D gene is possibly TRBD2 (6 bases). The CDR3 has 14 residues. V was pared by 3 bases and J by 6 bases, with 18 bases between. Germline CDR1 is DFQATT and CDR2 is SNEGSKA (reference sequence).

The chain links TRBV5-1 to TRBJ1-1, with 8 bases that match TRBD1. The ends lost 4 bases at V and 1 base at J; junction bases unmatched: 6. Germline CDR1 and CDR2: SGHRS and YFSETQ. This CDR3 region has 15 residues. The CDR3 protein is CASSAGGPSNTEAFF. The CDR3 DNA reads as TGCGCCAGCAGCGCAGGGGGCCCTTCGAACACTGAAGCTTTCTTT.

This clonotype was found many times. This chain uses TRBV29-1 with TRBJ2-7, with D unclear. Germline loops: CDR1 SQVTM, CDR2 ANQGSEA. The CDR3 totals 12 residues. Trimming shortened V by 3 bases and J by 1 base, and 7 bases separated the two germline ends. Here the CDR3 DNA reads TGCAGCGTTGAGACTTATTCCTACGAGCAGTACTTC. This codes for CSVETYSYEQYF.

The rearrangement links TRBV27 to TRBJ2-3; no clear D. The ends were cut back, 6 bases at V and 4 bases at J, with 11 bases in the middle. The CDR3 loop spans 13 amino acids. Germline V gene lookup returns CDR1 MNHEY and CDR2 SMNVEV (reference sequence). For the CDR3, the DNA is TGTGCCAGCAGGGAGACGGGCCCAGATACGCAGTATTTT. Its translation is CASRETGPDTQYF.

This clonotype was picked up many times. The V and J genes are TRBV18 and TRBJ2-3; D may match TRBD1 or TRBD2 (6 bases each). The CDR3 extends over 15 amino acids. V was shortened by 3 bases and J by 2 bases, with 12 bases between the two germline ends. Germline CDR1 is KGHSH and CDR2 is LQKENI. The CDR3 region is CASSPLGGFTDTQYF. CDR3 sequence (DNA): TGTGCCAGCTCACCCCTGGGGGGCTTCACAGATACGCAGTATTTT.

The J gene is TRBJ2-7, the V gene TRBV18; 10 bases fit TRBD1. The CDR3 loop spans 15 amino acids. Germline V gene sequence: CDR1 KGHSH, CDR2 LQKENI. V lost 1 base and J lost 10; bases outside the gene matches: 10. CDR3 protein: CASSPLGTGERGQYF. Written as DNA, the CDR3 is TGTGCCAGCTCACCACTAGGGACAGGGGAACGTGGACAGTACTTC.

In its sample, this clonotype was seen many times. The rearrangement uses TRBV10-3 and TRBJ2-3; 12 nucleotides line up with TRBD1. This CDR3 has 17 residues. V was pared by 6 bases and J by 1 base, with 8 bases of the junction left unmatched. Germline V gene data show CDR1 as ENHRY and CDR2 as SYGVKD. The chain's CDR3 is CAIRTGQGAHGTDTQYF. In DNA, the CDR3 is TGTGCCATCAGAACGGGACAGGGGGCGCATGGCACAGATACGCAGTATTTT.

This clonotype has ten or more counts. This rearrangement joins TRBV7-2 to TRBJ2-3; D is perhaps TRBD1 or TRBD2 (6 bases each). The CDR3 is 16 residues long. V gave up 5 bases and J gave up 5 bases, with 20 bases separating them. Per germline, CDR1 SGHTA and CDR2 FQGNSA. In nucleotides, the CDR3 is TGTGCCAGCAGCACAGGGACTTCTGGGGTCGTAGATACGCAGTATTTT. Amino acid sequence: CASSTGTSGVVDTQYF.

This clonotype was counted only a few times. The chain carries TRBV7-9 and TRBJ2-2; TRBD2 matches at 8 bases. This CDR3 comprises 16 residues. Germline-derived CDR1 and CDR2 are SEHNR and FQNEAQ (reference sequence). J gave up 4 bases and V 5 bases, and 9 bases lay outside the gene matches. CDR3 region: CASSRPAGETTGELFF. CDR3 DNA sequence: TGTGCCAGCAGCCGCCCAGCGGGGGAGACCACCGGGGAGCTGTTTTTT.

This clonotype came up a few times. V and J are TRBV5-1 and TRBJ2-3; D remains unclear. Germline V gene data show CDR1 as SGHRS and CDR2 as YFSETQ. The CDR3 has 15 amino acids. Trimming cost V 0 bases and J 0 bases, with 8 bases left between them. The CDR3 region is CASSLGFTSTDTQYF. The CDR3 nucleotides are TGCGCCAGCAGCTTGGGTTTCACTAGCACAGATACGCAGTATTTT.

This clonotype showed up many times. The chain uses TRBV18 and TRBJ2-5; 11 bases fit TRBD1. This CDR3 region has 15 residues. Trimming removed 2 bases from V and 7 bases from J; junction bases left unmatched: 6. From germline, CDR1 is KGHSH and CDR2 LQKENI. The CDR3 sequence: CASSPSGQGAATQYF. The DNA for the CDR3 is TGTGCCAGCTCACCAAGTGGACAGGGGGCCGCGACCCAGTACTTC. Full variable domain (outside the CDR3, taken from reference TRBV18 and TRBJ2-5): NAGVMQNPRHLVRRRGQEARLRCSPMKGHSHVYWYRQLPEEGLKFMVYLQKENIIDESGMPKERFSAEFPKEGPSILRIQQVVRGDSAAYFCASSPSGQGAATQYFGPGTRLLVL.

This chain connects TRBV29-1 to TRBJ2-7; no clear D gene. Trimming took off 0 bases at V and 0 bases at J, with 6 bases between the two ends. This CDR3 is built from 13 residues. Germline V lookup: CDR1 SQVTM, CDR2 ANQGSEA. CDR3 nucleotides: TGCAGCGTTGAAGACCCGGGCTCCTACGAGCAGTACTTC. As protein: CSVEDPGSYEQYF.

J is TRBJ1-3 and V is TRBV6-5; D possibly corresponds to TRBD1 (5 bases). The CDR3 spans 15 residues. V shed 8 bases and J shed 0 bases, with 14 bases lying between them. Germline assignment: CDR1 MNHEY and CDR2 SVGAGI. CDR3 protein: CASRTAGLSGNTIYF. In DNA, the CDR3 is TGTGCCAGCCGGACGGCGGGGCTCTCTGGAAACACCATATATTTT.

This clonotype has a handful of counts. J is TRBJ2-3 and V is TRBV21-1; no DNA check was done on the table's D call, TRBD1. TRBV21-1 is noted as a pseudogene. The CDR3 contains 15 residues. The CDR3 loop is CASSHRRTNTDTQYF. The CDR3 DNA follows: TGTGCCAGCAGCCACAGGAGAACAAACACAGATACGCAGTATTTT.

This clonotype occurred many times. The rearrangement joins TRBV7-2 to TRBJ1-2; D is unresolved. Germline CDR1 and CDR2: SGHTA and FQGNSA. This CDR3 spans 13 amino acids. Trimming took off 8 bases at V and 5 bases at J, with 15 bases between the two ends. DNA of the CDR3: TGTGCCAGCGCCCCAAGGGTCGGATATGGCTACACCTTC. Amino acids: CASAPRVGYGYTF.

The rearrangement uses TRBV2 and TRBJ2-5; perhaps TRBD2 as D (5 bases). The germline V and J ends were trimmed by 1 base and 1 base, with 16 bases remaining between them. The CDR3 runs 17 residues. Germline loops: CDR1 SNHLY, CDR2 FYNNEI. The DNA of the CDR3 is TGTGCCAGCAGTGAAGGGGGTTCTTGGGGAGCCCAAGAGACCCAGTACTTC. It translates to CASSEGGSWGAQETQYF.

This clonotype has only a few counts. The rearrangement joins TRBV3-1 to TRBJ1-2; 9 nucleotides match TRBD1. V gave up 8 bases and J gave up 7 bases; unmatched junction bases: 8. The germline V gene has CDR1 LGHDT and CDR2 YNNKEL (reference sequence). The CDR3 loop spans 13 amino acids. For the CDR3, the DNA is TGTGCCAGCCGACCTAACAGGGGGCTTGGCTACACCTTC. This codes for CASRPNRGLGYTF.

In its sample, this clonotype was seen many times. This rearrangement joins TRBV7-8 to TRBJ2-2, with D perhaps TRBD1 (5 bases). Germline lookup yields CDR1 SGHVS and CDR2 FQNEAQ. The CDR3 has 14 residues. V shed 5 bases and J shed 4 bases, with 11 bases lying between them. The CDR3 reads CASSLSGFTGELFF. DNA of the CDR3: TGTGCCAGCAGCCTGTCAGGGTTCACCGGGGAGCTGTTTTTT.